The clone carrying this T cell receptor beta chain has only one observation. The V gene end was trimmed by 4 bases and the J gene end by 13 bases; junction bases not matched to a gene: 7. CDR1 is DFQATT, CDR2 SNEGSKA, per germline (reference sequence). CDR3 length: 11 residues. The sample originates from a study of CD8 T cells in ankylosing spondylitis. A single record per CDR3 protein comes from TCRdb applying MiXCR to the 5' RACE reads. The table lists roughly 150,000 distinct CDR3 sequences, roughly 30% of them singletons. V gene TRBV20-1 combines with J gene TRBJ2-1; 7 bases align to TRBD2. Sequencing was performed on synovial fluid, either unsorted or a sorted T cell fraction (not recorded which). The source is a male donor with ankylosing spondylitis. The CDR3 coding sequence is TGCAGTGCTAACAGCGGGACCCCCCAGTTCTTC. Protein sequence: CSANSGTPQFF.